The entry below describes one TCR beta chain. Its recognized antigen is unknown. Per-base quality was not reported, and no clone a single base away is much larger than it. The record originates from a study of OX40 agonist ivuxolimab in advanced cancers. In terms of the full investigation: Ivuxolimab was an agonistic, fully human IgG2 monoclonal antibody directed against OX40 (CD134), a costimulatory receptor. Intravenous ivuxolimab was administered to patients every 2 weeks at six dose levels: 0.01, 0.1, 0.3, 1.5, 3 and 10 mg/kg. Of the 50 to 55 patients in dose escalation, some 20 had hepatocellular carcinoma, roughly 15 had melanoma, 9 had renal cell carcinoma and 9 had head and neck cancer. In the dose-escalation cohort, around four fifths of patients were male, and the mean age was approximately 55 years, with a range of about 20 to 90. Patients were allowed to have had prior anti-PD-1, anti-PD-L1 or anti-CTLA-4 therapy, and around 40% of the dose-escalation patients had previously received checkpoint inhibitors. Partial responses occurred in three dose-escalation patients: two with cutaneous melanoma and one with hepatocellular carcinoma. The point of sequencing TCRbeta in the periphery was to test whether ivuxolimab changed TCR sequence diversity and drove clonal T-cell expansion. The paper reports the monotherapy dose-escalation portion (N = 52 patients) of the phase I ivuxolimab trial. Study-wide findings and limitations: At doses of 0.1 to 3.0 mg/kg, clonal expansion of both CD4+ and CD8+ blood T cells was observed from baseline to week 6. In the 0.1-3.0 mg/kg groups, partial responders were among the patients with the lowest normalized peripheral clonal expansion, particularly in CD8+ T cells. On average, CD8+ T cells showed more expanded clones than CD4+ T cells after ivuxolimab. Low levels of normalized T-cell clonal expansion were also seen in some patients who did not respond. The antigen specificity of the clonally expanded peripheral T cells was not determined.

Inclusive of the bounding cysteine and phenylalanine, the CDR3 is 12 residues long. The read is trimmed to its CDR3 DNA, 36 bases read in frame from base 1. From the germline V gene, CDR1 is SNHLY and CDR2 is FYNNEI. V sheds 7 bases and J sheds 2 bases, leaving 8 bases between their ends. The trial excluded patients who had a history of autoimmune disease or were on systemic immunosuppression. Peripheral blood for TCR sequencing was collected from all dose cohorts at baseline, on cycle 4 day 1, and on cycle 7 day 1. The samples were drawn from a first-in-human, open-label, multicenter phase I dose-escalation trial of ivuxolimab. Adults with locally advanced or metastatic melanoma, renal cell carcinoma, hepatocellular carcinoma or head and neck squamous cell carcinoma were enrolled in the trial. CD4+ and CD8+ T cells were sorted separately from peripheral blood before TCR sequencing. For sequencing of the TCRbeta CDR3 region, genomic DNA was extracted from the sorted cells. The immunoSEQ Assay was used for sequencing of TCRbeta CDR3 regions. TCRdb took this table from immuneACCESS and kept in-frame rearrangements with V and J called. Such tables lack part of the clones; where checked against another copy, unresolved V genes explain under half of the gap, and the rest is unexplained. Recorded for this sample are 35,000 to 50,000 clones; around 88% of them occurred a single time. The ten largest clones capture about 15% of the sample.

This sequence uses TRBV2 and TRBJ1-2, with no reliable assignment of the D segment. This material consisted of CD4+ or CD8+ T cells sorted from blood, taken in a trial of the OX40 agonist ivuxolimab. This TCR came from an adult with an advanced solid tumor such as melanoma, head and neck, liver or kidney cancer. The CDR3 region has the sequence CASISRNYGYTF. The nucleotide sequence is given as TGTGCCAGCATTAGCAGAAACTATGGCTACACCTTC. Joined to the reference TRBV2 and TRBJ1-2 proteins, this CDR3 gives the full variable domain: EPEVTQTPSHQVTQMGQEVILRCVPISNHLYFYWYRQILGQKVEFLVSFYNNEISEKSEIFDDQFSVERPDGSNFTLKIRSTKLEDSAMYFCASISRNYGYTFGSGTRLTVV.